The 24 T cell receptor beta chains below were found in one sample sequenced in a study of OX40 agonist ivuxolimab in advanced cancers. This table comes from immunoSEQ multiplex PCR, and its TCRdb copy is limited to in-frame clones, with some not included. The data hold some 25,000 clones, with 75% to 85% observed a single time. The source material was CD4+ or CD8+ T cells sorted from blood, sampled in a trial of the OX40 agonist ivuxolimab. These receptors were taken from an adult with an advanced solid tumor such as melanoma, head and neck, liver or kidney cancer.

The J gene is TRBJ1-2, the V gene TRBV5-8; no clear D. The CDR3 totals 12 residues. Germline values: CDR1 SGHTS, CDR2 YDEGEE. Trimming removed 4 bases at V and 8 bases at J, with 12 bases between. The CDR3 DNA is TGTGCCAGCAGCGAAGGCTACCTGGGCTACACCTTC. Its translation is CASSEGYLGYTF.

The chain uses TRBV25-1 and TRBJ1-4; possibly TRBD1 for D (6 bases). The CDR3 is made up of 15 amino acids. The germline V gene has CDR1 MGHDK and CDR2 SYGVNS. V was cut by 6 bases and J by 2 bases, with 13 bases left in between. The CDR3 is CASRSNRATNEKLFF. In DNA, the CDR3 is TGTGCCAGCAGATCAAACAGGGCTACTAATGAAAAACTGTTTTTT.

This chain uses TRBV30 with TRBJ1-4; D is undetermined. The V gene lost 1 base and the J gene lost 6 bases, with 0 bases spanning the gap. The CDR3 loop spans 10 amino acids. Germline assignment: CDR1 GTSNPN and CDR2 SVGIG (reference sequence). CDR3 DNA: TGTGCCTGGAGTGATGAAAAACTGTTTTTT. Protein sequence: CAWSDEKLFF.

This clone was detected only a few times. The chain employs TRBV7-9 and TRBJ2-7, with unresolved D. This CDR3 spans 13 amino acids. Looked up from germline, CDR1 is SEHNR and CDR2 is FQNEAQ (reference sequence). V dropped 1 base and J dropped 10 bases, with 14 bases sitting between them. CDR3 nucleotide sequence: TGTGCCAGCAGCTTAGAAGCAAACAGTGTTCAGTACTTC. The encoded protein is CASSLEANSVQYF.

The CDR3 sequence is CASSSPQGIGYTF. The CDR3 bases are TGTGCCAGCAGCAGTCCACAGGGAATTGGCTACACCTTC. This rearrangement joins TRBV11-2 to TRBJ1-2, with a possible D match to TRBD1 (6 bases). V dropped 5 bases and J dropped 7 bases, with 14 bases sitting between them. The CDR3 contains 13 residues. The germline V gene has CDR1 SGHAT and CDR2 FQNNGV.

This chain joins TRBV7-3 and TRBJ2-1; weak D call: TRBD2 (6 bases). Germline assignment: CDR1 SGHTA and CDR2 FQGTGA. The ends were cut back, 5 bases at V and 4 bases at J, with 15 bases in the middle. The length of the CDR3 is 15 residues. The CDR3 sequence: CASSGSGDLYNEQFF. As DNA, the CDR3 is TGTGCCAGCAGCGGGTCGGGAGATTTGTACAATGAGCAGTTCTTC.

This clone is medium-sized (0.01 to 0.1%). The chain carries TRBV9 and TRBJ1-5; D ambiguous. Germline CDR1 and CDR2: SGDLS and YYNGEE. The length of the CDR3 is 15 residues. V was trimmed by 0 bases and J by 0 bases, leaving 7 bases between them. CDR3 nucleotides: TGTGCCAGCAGCGTAGACGGATATAGCAATCAGCCCCAGCATTTT. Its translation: CASSVDGYSNQPQHF.

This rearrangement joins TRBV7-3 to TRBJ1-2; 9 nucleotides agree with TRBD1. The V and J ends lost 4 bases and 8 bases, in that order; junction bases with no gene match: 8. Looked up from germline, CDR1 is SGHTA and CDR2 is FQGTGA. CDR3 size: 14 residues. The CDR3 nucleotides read TGTGCCAGCAGCTCTACCGGGACAGGGTTCGGCTACACCTTC. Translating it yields CASSSTGTGFGYTF.

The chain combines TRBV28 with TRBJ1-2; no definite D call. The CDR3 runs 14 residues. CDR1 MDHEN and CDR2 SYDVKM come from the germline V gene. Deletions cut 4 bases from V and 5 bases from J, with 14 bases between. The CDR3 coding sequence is TGTGCCAGCAGTTCCGTCTCAGGAGGTTATGGCTACACCTTC. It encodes CASSSVSGGYGYTF.

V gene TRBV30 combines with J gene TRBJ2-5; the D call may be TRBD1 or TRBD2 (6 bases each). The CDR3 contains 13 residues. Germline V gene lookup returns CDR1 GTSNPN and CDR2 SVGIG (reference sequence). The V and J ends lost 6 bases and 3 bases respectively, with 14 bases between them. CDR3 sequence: CACRGTQKETQYF. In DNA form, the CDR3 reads TGTGCCTGTCGCGGGACACAGAAAGAGACCCAGTACTTC.

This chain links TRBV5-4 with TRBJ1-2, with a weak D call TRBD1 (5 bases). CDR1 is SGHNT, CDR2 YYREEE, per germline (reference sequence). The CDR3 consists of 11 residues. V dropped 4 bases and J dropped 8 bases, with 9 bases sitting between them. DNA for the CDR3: TGTGCCAGCAGCCTCCAGGGAGGCTACACCTTC. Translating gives CASSLQGGYTF.

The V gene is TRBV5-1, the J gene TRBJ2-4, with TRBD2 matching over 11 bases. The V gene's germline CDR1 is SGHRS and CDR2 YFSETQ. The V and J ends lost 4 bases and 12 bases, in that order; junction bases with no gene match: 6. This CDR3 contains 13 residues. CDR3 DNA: TGCGCCAGCAGCATTGAGGGACTAGCGGATCAGTACTTC. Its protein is CASSIEGLADQYF.

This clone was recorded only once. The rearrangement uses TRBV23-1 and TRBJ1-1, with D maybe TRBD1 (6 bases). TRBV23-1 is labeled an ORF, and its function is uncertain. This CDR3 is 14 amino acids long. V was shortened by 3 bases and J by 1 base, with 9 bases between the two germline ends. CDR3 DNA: TGCGCCAGCAGTCACCCGGGACAGAACACTGAAGCTTTCTTT. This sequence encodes CASSHPGQNTEAFF.

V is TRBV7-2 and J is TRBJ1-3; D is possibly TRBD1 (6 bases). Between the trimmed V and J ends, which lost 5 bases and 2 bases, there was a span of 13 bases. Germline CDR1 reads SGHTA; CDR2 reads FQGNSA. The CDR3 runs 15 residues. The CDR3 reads CASSRGGRAGNTIYF. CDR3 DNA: TGTGCCAGCAGCCGGGGGGGCAGGGCTGGAAACACCATATATTTT.

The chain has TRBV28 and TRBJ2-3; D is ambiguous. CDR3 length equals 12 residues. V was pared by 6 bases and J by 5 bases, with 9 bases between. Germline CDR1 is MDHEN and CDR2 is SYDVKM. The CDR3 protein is CASREKRDTQYF. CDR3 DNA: TGTGCCAGCAGAGAAAAGCGAGATACGCAGTATTTT.

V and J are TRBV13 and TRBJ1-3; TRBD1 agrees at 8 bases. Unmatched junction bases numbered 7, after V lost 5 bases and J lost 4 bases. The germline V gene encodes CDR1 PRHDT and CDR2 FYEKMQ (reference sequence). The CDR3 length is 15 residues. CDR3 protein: CASSAQGATGNTIYF. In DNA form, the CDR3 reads TGTGCCAGCAGCGCCCAGGGGGCTACAGGAAACACCATATATTTT.

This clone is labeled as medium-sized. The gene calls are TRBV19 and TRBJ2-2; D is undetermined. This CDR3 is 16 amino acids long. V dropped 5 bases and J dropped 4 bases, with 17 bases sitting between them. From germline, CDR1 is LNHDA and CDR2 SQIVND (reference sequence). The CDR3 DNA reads TGTGCCAGTAGTGGTTCCCGGGCCCTTTCCACCGGGGAGCTGTTTTTT. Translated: CASSGSRALSTGELFF.

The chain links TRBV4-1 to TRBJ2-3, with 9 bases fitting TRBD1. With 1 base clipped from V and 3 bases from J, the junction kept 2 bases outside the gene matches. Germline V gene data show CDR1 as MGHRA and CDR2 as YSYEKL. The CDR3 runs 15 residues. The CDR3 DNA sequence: TGCGCCAGCAGCCAAGGGGACAGGGAAACAGATACGCAGTATTTT. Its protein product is CASSQGDRETDTQYF.

The DNA of the CDR3 is TGTGCCAGTAGTCAAGACGGACCTTTGGGTTCACCCCTCCACTTT. Its protein product is CASSQDGPLGSPLHF. This sequence joins TRBV19 and TRBJ1-6; D is undetermined. V lost 5 bases, J lost 9 bases, and 17 bases lay in between. Germline lookup yields CDR1 LNHDA and CDR2 SQIVND (reference sequence). This CDR3 is built from 15 residues. Filled out from reference TRBV19 and TRBJ1-6, the complete variable domain reads DGGITQSPKYLFRKEGQNVTLSCEQNLNHDAMYWYRQDPGQGLRLIYYSQIVNDFQKGDIAEGYSVSREKKESFPLTVTSAQKNPTAFYLCASSQDGPLGSPLHFGNGTRLTVT.

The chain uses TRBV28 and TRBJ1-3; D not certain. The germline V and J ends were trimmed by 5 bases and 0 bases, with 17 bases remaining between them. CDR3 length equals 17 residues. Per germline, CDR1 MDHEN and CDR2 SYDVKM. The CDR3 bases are TGTGCCAGCAGTCCCGCAGGAAACGCCTTCTCTGGAAACACCATATATTTT. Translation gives CASSPAGNAFSGNTIYF. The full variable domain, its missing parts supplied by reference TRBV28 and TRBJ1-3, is DVKVTQSSRYLVKRTGEKVFLECVQDMDHENMFWYRQDPGLGLRLIYFSYDVKMKEKGDIPEGYSVSREKKERFSLILESASTNQTSMYLCASSPAGNAFSGNTIYFGEGSWLTVV.

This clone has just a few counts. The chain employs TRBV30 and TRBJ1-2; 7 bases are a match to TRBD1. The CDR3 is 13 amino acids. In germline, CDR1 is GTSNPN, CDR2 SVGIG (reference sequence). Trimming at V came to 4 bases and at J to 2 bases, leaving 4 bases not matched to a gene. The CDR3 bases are TGTGCCTGGACCCCGACAGGGAACTATGGCTACACCTTC. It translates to CAWTPTGNYGYTF.

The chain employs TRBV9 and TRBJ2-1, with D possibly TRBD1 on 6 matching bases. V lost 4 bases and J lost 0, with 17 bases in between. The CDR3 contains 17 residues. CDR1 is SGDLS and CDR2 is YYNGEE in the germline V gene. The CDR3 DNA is TGTGCCAGCAGCCCCCCCCTCGGACAGAGCTCCTACAATGAGCAGTTCTTC. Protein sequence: CASSPPLGQSSYNEQFF.

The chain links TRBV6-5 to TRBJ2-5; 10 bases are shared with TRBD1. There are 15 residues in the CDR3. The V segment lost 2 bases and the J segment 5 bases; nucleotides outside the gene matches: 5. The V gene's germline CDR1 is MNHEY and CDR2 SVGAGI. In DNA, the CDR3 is TGTGCCAGCAGTTACCGTGACAGGGGGCAGGAGACCCAGTACTTC. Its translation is CASSYRDRGQETQYF.

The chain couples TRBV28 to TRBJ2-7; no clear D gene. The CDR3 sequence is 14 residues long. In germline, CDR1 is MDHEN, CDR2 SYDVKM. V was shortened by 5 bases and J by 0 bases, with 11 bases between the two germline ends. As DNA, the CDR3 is TGTGCCAGCAGTAGTAGAGTGACCTCCTACGAGCAGTACTTC. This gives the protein CASSSRVTSYEQYF.